This T cell receptor beta chain was sequenced in a study of blood T cell repertoires in COVID-19. Trimming removed 4 bases at V and 6 bases at J, with 20 bases between. The germline V gene encodes CDR1 MGHRA and CDR2 YSYEKL. The CDR3 loop spans 16 amino acids. The data were produced by immunoSEQ multiplex PCR, yet TCRdb's version contains in-frame clones alone and is incomplete. This table has roughly 130,000 clones, around 83% appearing once. This clonotype was obtained from a young woman who had recovered from COVID-19. Sequencing was performed on PBMCs or T cells enriched from blood (not recorded which). The chain is built from TRBV4-1 and TRBJ2-3, with D possibly being TRBD2 (7 bases). CDR3 coding DNA: TGCGCCAGCAGCCCAAGGACTACGGGGGGCGTCGATACGCAGTATTTT. It specifies CASSPRTTGGVDTQYF.